The next 22 T cell receptor beta chains were all read from a single sample in a study of Ad26.COV2.S vaccination and SARS-CoV-2 variants. Using immunoSEQ multiplex PCR, the repertoire was profiled, and TCRdb retains in-frame clones only, with some absent. The sample yields about 400,000 clones, 92% seen once. Described treatment: over 15 received Ad26.COV2.S at low or high dose, single or two shots; 5 received placebo; per-sample allocation not given. Sampling was performed 63 days after the first vaccine or placebo injection. The sample in question was peripheral blood, obtained in a trial of Ad26.COV2.S vaccine versus placebo. These receptors all come from a person between 18 and 59 years old who received the Ad26.COV2.S COVID-19 vaccine or a placebo.

This clone was counted a few times. This chain joins TRBV12-3 or TRBV12-4 and TRBJ1-1, with no clear D. V was shortened by 6 bases and J by 1 base, with 9 bases between the two germline ends. The CDR3 totals 13 residues. This chain's CDR3 is CASSPPANTEAFF. CDR3 nucleotide sequence: TGTGCCAGCAGCCCCCCTGCGAACACTGAAGCTTTCTTT.

Note on this clone: It is likely a read error, because the conserved phenylalanine at the end of the CDR3 is missing. Because the CDR3's place on the DNA is in doubt, the DNA is left out and the CDR3 is given as listed by TCRdb. The rearrangement joins TRBV5-1 to TRBJ1-6; TRBD1 is the table's D call and was not checked against the DNA. Per germline, CDR1 SGHRS and CDR2 YFSETQ. A total of 9 residues make up the CDR3, ends included. This chain's CDR3 is CASSFQGLD.

This clone has just one count. Other DNA variants within this sample encode the same CDR3. This chain connects TRBV12-3 or TRBV12-4 to TRBJ1-1; maybe TRBD1 (5 bases). Trimming shortened V by 3 bases and J by 5 bases, and 7 bases separated the two germline ends. The CDR3 consists of 12 residues. Here the CDR3 reads CASSFWGTEAFF. CDR3 bases: TGTGCCAGCAGTTTCTGGGGGACTGAAGCTTTCTTT.

This clone was seen just once. CDR3 DNA sequence: TGTGCCAGCAGTTATGGGGGGCATGGAGAGACCCAGTACTTC. Protein sequence: CASSYGGHGETQYF. The chain couples TRBV6-6 to TRBJ2-5; D assignment may be TRBD1 or TRBD2 (6 bases each). Germline loops: CDR1 MNHNY, CDR2 SVGAGI (reference sequence). Trimming removed 3 bases at V and 4 bases at J, with 12 bases between. The CDR3 totals 14 residues.

This rearrangement joins TRBV5-6 to TRBJ2-7; TRBD1 aligns across 8 bases. This CDR3 has 15 residues. The V and J ends lost 2 bases and 3 bases, in that order; junction bases with no gene match: 7. Germline CDR1 reads SGHDT; CDR2 reads YYEEEE. The CDR3 loop reads CASSFLAGGNYEQYF. The CDR3 bases are TGTGCCAGCAGCTTTTTAGCAGGGGGCAACTACGAGCAGTACTTC.

As for this clone: The identical CDR3 is also encoded by other nucleotide sequences in the sample. The rearrangement joins TRBV4-3 to TRBJ2-3; TRBD1 agrees at 7 bases. Germline V gene lookup returns CDR1 LGHNA and CDR2 YSLEER. This CDR3 is 13 amino acids long. With 0 bases clipped from V and 6 bases from J, the junction kept 0 bases outside the gene matches. The CDR3 DNA is TGCGCCAGCAGCCAAGAAGGGGGCGATACGCAGTATTTT. It is translated as CASSQEGGDTQYF.

The genes are TRBV19 and TRBJ1-1, with 9 bases that match TRBD1. The CDR3 sequence is 13 residues long. From germline, CDR1 is LNHDA and CDR2 SQIVND (reference sequence). J gave up 2 bases and V 8 bases, and 3 bases lay outside the gene matches. The CDR3 reads CASSDRGNTEAFF. The CDR3 bases are TGTGCCAGTTCGGACAGGGGAAACACTGAAGCTTTCTTT. Based on the CDR3 plus reference TRBV19 and TRBJ1-1, the full variable domain is DGGITQSPKYLFRKEGQNVTLSCEQNLNHDAMYWYRQDPGQGLRLIYYSQIVNDFQKGDIAEGYSVSREKKESFPLTVTSAQKNPTAFYLCASSDRGNTEAFFGQGTRLTVV.

This chain uses TRBV20-1 with TRBJ1-2; a possible D gene is TRBD1 (5 bases). The CDR3 consists of 11 residues. Germline V gives CDR1 DFQATT, CDR2 SNEGSKA (reference sequence). V lost 2 bases, J lost 8 bases, and 9 bases lay in between. The CDR3: CSARSGGGYTF. For the CDR3, the DNA is TGCAGTGCTAGATCCGGGGGAGGCTACACCTTC.

Here the CDR3 reads CASSEAAGAEGYTF. Here the CDR3 DNA reads TGTGCCAGCAGTGAAGCGGCGGGGGCGGAGGGCTACACCTTC. This chain links TRBV6-1 with TRBJ1-2; D perhaps matches TRBD1 (6 bases). Germline CDR1 reads MNHNS; CDR2 reads SASEGT. Trimming stripped 0 bases from V and 8 bases from J, with 13 bases between. This CDR3 is built from 14 residues.

The gene calls are TRBV2 and TRBJ2-3; 13 bases are a match to TRBD2. The CDR3 consists of 18 residues. The junction had 11 bases not matched to a gene; V was cut back by 5 bases and J by 3 bases. Germline CDR1 SNHLY, CDR2 FYNNEI. The CDR3: CASSPWVGLAGNTDTQYF. CDR3 nucleotide sequence: TGTGCCAGCAGTCCTTGGGTGGGACTAGCGGGGAATACAGATACGCAGTATTTT.

The rearrangement uses TRBV6-5 and TRBJ1-2; the D is unclear. V lost 7 bases to trimming and J lost 7 bases, with 13 bases between them. Germline lookup yields CDR1 MNHEY and CDR2 SVGAGI. The CDR3 extends over 12 amino acids. The CDR3 is CASTAPYGGYTF. CDR3 DNA sequence: TGTGCCAGCACCGCCCCGTACGGTGGCTACACCTTC.

DNA for the CDR3: TGCGCCAGCAGCCAAGAGAACAGGGCGAACACTGAAGCTTTCTTT. The encoded protein is CASSQENRANTEAFF. The chain links TRBV4-3 to TRBJ1-1; D is possibly TRBD1 (6 bases). The V end was cut by 0 bases, the J end by 1 base, with 9 bases between. The CDR3 runs to 15 residues. Germline values: CDR1 LGHNA, CDR2 YSLEER.

The chain uses TRBV4-1 and TRBJ1-3; no clear D. The germline gives CDR1 MGHRA, CDR2 YSYEKL. This CDR3 contains 15 residues. With 0 bases removed from V and 1 base from J, the gap between germline ends came to 7 bases. The CDR3 loop is CASSQDQRSGNTIYF. The CDR3 DNA follows: TGCGCCAGCAGCCAAGATCAGAGATCTGGAAACACCATATATTTT.

This clone has more than one count but fewer than ten. This chain joins TRBV19 and TRBJ2-7; possible D gene TRBD2, 6 bases. The CDR3 runs to 13 residues. Germline V gene sequence: CDR1 LNHDA, CDR2 SQIVND (reference sequence). The DNA for the CDR3 is TGTGCTTCGGGTTGGGGACTGGCCTACGAGCAGTACTTC. It is translated as CASGWGLAYEQYF.

This chain uses TRBV4-3 with TRBJ1-6; D is perhaps TRBD1 (6 bases). V lost 7 bases and J 8 bases, leaving 12 bases between the germline ends. CDR1 LGHNA and CDR2 YSLEER come from the germline V gene. This CDR3 has 13 amino acids. Here the CDR3 DNA reads TGCGCCAGCACCTTGAACAGGGATTCACCCCTCCACTTT. This sequence encodes CASTLNRDSPLHF.

This clone was recorded once. The chain employs TRBV27 and TRBJ2-3; no firm D call. Deletions cut 0 bases from V and 5 bases from J, with 6 bases between. This CDR3 region has 13 residues. Germline lookup yields CDR1 MNHEY and CDR2 SMNVEV (reference sequence). CDR3 coding DNA: TGTGCCAGCAGTTTATCCTACATAGATACGCAGTATTTT. This gives the protein CASSLSYIDTQYF.

The V and J genes are TRBV4-1 and TRBJ1-1, with 7 bases aligning to TRBD1. The J segment lost 4 bases and the V segment lost 4 bases, leaving 9 bases of the junction unmatched. CDR3 size: 15 residues. Germline V gene sequence: CDR1 MGHRA, CDR2 YSYEKL. This CDR3 is CASSPMGSGGTEAFF. CDR3 coding DNA: TGCGCCAGCAGCCCGATGGGATCAGGGGGCACTGAAGCTTTCTTT.

This chain joins TRBV29-1 and TRBJ2-2, with D possibly TRBD2 on 5 matching bases. The CDR3 contains 14 residues. The V gene's germline CDR1 is SQVTM and CDR2 ANQGSEA. Trimming removed 4 bases at V and 4 bases at J, with 13 bases between. The chain's CDR3 is CSVVLGRTTGELFF. Written as DNA, the CDR3 is TGCAGCGTTGTCTTGGGGAGAACCACCGGGGAGCTGTTTTTT.

The chain combines TRBV9 with TRBJ1-2; 8 positions match TRBD1. CDR1 is SGDLS and CDR2 is YYNGEE in the germline V gene. V gave up 2 bases and J gave up 5 bases; unmatched junction bases: 2. This CDR3 region has 13 residues. The CDR3 coding sequence is TGTGCCAGCAGCGTTCGACAGGGGTATGGCTACACCTTC. Translation: CASSVRQGYGYTF.

This sequence joins TRBV3-1 (or the pseudogene TRBV3-2) and TRBJ2-7; D not certain. Trimming removed 5 bases at V and 0 bases at J, with 11 bases between. The germline V gene encodes CDR1 LGHDT and CDR2 YNNKEL (reference sequence). This CDR3 contains 14 residues. The CDR3 loop is CASSSPKPSYEQYF. CDR3 DNA: TGTGCCAGCAGCTCGCCCAAACCCTCCTACGAGCAGTACTTC.

This clone was seen only once. Other DNA sequences within the sample encode an identical CDR3. The chain combines TRBV5-1 with TRBJ1-3; D unresolved. V lost 3 bases and J 0 bases, leaving 4 bases between the germline ends. The CDR3 is 13 amino acids. The germline V gene encodes CDR1 SGHRS and CDR2 YFSETQ. The CDR3 loop reads CASSSDSGNTIYF. CDR3 in DNA: TGCGCCAGCAGCTCGGACTCTGGAAACACCATATATTTT.

The chain links TRBV4-1 to TRBJ2-3; D not resolved. The germline CDR1 and CDR2 sequences are MGHRA and YSYEKL. Trimming removed 2 bases from V and 6 bases from J, with 12 bases in between. CDR3 length: 14 residues. This chain's CDR3 is CASSQPVPWDTQYF. In nucleotides, the CDR3 is TGCGCCAGCAGCCAACCGGTCCCTTGGGATACGCAGTATTTT.